This TCR beta chain was sequenced in a study of blood T cells in healthy people across ages. Study-wide points: The authors considered diversity estimates from one million T cells to be underestimates. More naive CD4+ cells and higher diversity marked long-lived donors relative to aged donors. Strong correlation linked observed beta diversity and percent naive T cells.

Germline CDR1 reads SGHNT; CDR2 reads YENEEA. This CDR3 contains 15 residues. V lost 7 bases and J lost 2; bases outside the gene matches: 8. This clonotype showed up just once. Its antigen remains unknown. Through a sample-barcoded 5' primer and a J-beta primer mix, a second PCR was run for roughly 6 to 12 cycles. All samples yielded 2.5 million or more CDR3-containing paired-end reads. In TCRdb, the 5' RACE reads were re-called with MiXCR into one record per CDR3 protein. The sample holds some 1.4 million distinct CDR3 sequences; around 42% are singletons and the top ten take 7.9%. Sequencing was carried out using blood. V usage is TRBV11-3 and J usage is TRBJ1-5, with 7 bases aligning to TRBD1. This sequence was found in a young woman in good health. CDR3 bases: TGTGCCAGCACGCATACAGGGGTGGGCAATCAGCCCCAGCATTTT. This sequence encodes CASTHTGVGNQPQHF.